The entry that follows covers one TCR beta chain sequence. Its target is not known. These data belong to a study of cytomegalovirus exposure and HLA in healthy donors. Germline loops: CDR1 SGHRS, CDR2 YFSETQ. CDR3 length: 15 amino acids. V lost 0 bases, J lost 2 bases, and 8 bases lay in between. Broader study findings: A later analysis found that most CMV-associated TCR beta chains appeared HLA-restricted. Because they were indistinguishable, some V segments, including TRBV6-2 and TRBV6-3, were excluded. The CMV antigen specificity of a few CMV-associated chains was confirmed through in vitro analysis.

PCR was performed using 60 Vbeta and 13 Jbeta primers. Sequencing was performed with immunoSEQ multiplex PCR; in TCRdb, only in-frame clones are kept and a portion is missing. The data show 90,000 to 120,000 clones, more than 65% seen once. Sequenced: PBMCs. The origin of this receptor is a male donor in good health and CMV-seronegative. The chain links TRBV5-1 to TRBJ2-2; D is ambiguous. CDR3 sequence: CASSLDRINTGELFF. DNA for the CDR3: TGCGCCAGCAGCTTGGACAGAATCAACACCGGGGAGCTGTTTTTT.